This T cell receptor (beta chain) was sequenced during a study of T cell responses to AZD1222 COVID-19 vaccine. Study information: Second-dose intervals of approximately 4 or approximately 12 weeks were pooled. Study-wide findings and caveats: Dominant CD4 TCR responses targeted spike regions 160-218 and 743-854. The study identified only six AZD1222 recipients as seropositive at baseline. Increases in Spike-specific TCR breadth and depth were seen after two AZD1222 doses.

Repertoires were generated with immunoSEQ multiplex PCR, while TCRdb's copy carries only in-frame clones and drops some. Of some 120,000 clones detected, about 89% appear once; the ten largest clones hold around 4%. On this clone itself: Its target is not known.

The CDR3 contains 12 residues. Per germline, CDR1 GTSNPN and CDR2 SVGIG (reference sequence). Losses at the gene ends were 8 bases for V and 4 bases for J; bases not matched to a gene: 6. This specimen consisted of peripheral blood, obtained on day 0 of AZD1222 vaccination. The sequence was collected from an adult in good health. The rearrangement links TRBV30 to TRBJ1-2; 8 bases match TRBD1. CDR3 protein: CAGRGRLYGYTF. The CDR3 DNA reads as TGTGCCGGCAGGGGGCGGCTCTATGGCTACACCTTC.